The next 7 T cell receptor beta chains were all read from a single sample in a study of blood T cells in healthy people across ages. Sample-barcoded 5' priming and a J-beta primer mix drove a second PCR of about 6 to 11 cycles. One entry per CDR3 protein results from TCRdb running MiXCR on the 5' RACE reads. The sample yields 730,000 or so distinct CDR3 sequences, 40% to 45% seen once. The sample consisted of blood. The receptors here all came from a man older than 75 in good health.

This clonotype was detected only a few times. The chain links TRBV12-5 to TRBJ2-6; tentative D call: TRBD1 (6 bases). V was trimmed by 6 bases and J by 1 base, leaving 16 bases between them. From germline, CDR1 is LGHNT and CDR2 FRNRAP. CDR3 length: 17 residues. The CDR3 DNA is TGTGCTAGTGGCCCACCGGGACATACTTCTGGGGCCAACGTCCTGACTTTC. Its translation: CASGPPGHTSGANVLTF.

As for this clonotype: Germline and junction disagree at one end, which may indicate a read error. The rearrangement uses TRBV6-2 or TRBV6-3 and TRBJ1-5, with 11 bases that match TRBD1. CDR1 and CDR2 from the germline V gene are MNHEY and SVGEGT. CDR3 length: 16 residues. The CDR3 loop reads CASSDSGTGGGQPQHF. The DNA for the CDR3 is TGTGCCAGCAGTGACTCCGGGACAGGGGGAGGTCAGCCCCAGCATTTT.

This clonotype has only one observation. The CDR3 nucleotides read TGTGCCGGCGCGGACAGGGCCTACGAGCAGTACTTC. Its translation: CAGADRAYEQYF. V is TRBV10-3 and J is TRBJ2-5; TRBD1 matches at 8 bases. The DNA end lines up better with TRBJ2-7; the J call may be wrong. Germline lookup yields CDR1 ENHRY and CDR2 SYGVKD. This CDR3 comprises 12 residues.

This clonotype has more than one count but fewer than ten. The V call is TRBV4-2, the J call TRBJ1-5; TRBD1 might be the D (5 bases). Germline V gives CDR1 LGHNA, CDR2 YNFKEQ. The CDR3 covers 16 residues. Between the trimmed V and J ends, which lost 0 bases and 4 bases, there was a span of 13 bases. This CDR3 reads CASSQDLGRVNQPQHF. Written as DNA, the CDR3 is TGTGCCAGCAGCCAAGATCTCGGCAGGGTAAATCAGCCCCAGCATTTT.

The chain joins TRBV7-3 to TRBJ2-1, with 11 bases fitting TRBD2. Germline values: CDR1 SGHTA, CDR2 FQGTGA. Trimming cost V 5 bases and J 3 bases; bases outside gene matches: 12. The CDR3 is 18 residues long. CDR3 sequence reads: CASSPYRASGRNYNEQFF. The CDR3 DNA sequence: TGTGCCAGCAGCCCATATAGGGCTAGCGGGAGGAACTACAATGAGCAGTTCTTC.

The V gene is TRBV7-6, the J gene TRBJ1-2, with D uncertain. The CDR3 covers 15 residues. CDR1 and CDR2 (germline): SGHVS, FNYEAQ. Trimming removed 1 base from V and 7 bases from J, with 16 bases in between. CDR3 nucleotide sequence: TGTGCCAGCAGCTTAGTGTACGGCCAAGGGAGTGGCTACACCTTC. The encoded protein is CASSLVYGQGSGYTF.

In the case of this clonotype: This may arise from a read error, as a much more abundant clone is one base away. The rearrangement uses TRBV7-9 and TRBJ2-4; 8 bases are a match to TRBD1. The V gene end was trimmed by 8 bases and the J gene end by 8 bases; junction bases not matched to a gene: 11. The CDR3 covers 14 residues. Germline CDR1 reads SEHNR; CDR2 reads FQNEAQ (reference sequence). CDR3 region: CASQRQGTGYIQYF. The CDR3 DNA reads TGTGCCAGCCAAAGACAGGGGACTGGCTACATTCAGTACTTC. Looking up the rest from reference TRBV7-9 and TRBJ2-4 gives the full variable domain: DTGVSQNPRHKITKRGQNVTFRCDPISEHNRLYWYRQTLGQGPEFLTYFQNEAQLEKSRLLSDRFSAERPKGSFSTLEIQRTEQGDSAMYLCASQRQGTGYIQYFGAGTRLSVL.